This TCR beta chain appears in the sequencing data of a study of PD-1 blockade in classical Hodgkin lymphoma. Sequencing used immunoSEQ multiplex PCR; TCRdb keeps in-frame clones, though not all of them. Of 20,000 to 25,000 clones listed, about 80% are singletons. General study results and limits: Relative to healthy donors, newly diagnosed patients reportedly had lower baseline TCR diversity, which was reported as lower still in relapsed/refractory patients. TCR diversity in CD4+, not CD8+, cells rose significantly by C4D1.

Time point: cycle 4 day 1 (C4D1), after more than five weeks of nivolumab. Each patient experienced a relapse that followed autologous stem cell transplantation, and brentuximab vedotin exposure varied. Germline loops: CDR1 SGHAT, CDR2 FQNNGV. The CDR3 contains 15 residues. The ends lost 3 bases at V and 4 bases at J; junction bases unmatched: 4. A remark on this clone: Antigen specificity is unknown.

Specimen: peripheral blood mononuclear cells (PBMCs), collected before the fourth cycle of nivolumab. V usage is TRBV11-2 and J usage is TRBJ2-5, with 11 nucleotides matching TRBD1. This clonotype was sampled from a human donor with classical Hodgkin lymphoma. CDR3: CASSLDRGPSETQYF. The CDR3 bases are TGTGCCAGCAGCTTGGACAGGGGGCCATCAGAGACCCAGTACTTC.